This TCR beta chain was observed in a study of cytomegalovirus exposure and HLA in healthy donors. Study-level points and caveats: There were some 150 TCR beta chains listed as cytomegalovirus-associated.

Of note for this clone: Its antigen is still unknown.

PCR amplification relied on 60 Vbeta primers (plus 13 Jbeta primers). In the original workflow: Unique TCR beta chains numbered roughly 83 million in a later analysis, with about 11 million shared. Measured with immunoSEQ multiplex PCR; TCRdb has only the in-frame clones, and not every one. That table is the source of V, J and clone size, and D and trimming were worked out from the DNA. The sample features more than 40,000 clones, with about a sixth in its top ten. The CDR3 consists of 12 residues. Germline values: CDR1 SQVTM, CDR2 ANQGSEA. V was pared by 5 bases and J by 4 bases, with 10 bases between.

The receptor was isolated from a male donor in good health and CMV-seronegative. Sequenced input: PBMCs. The chain links TRBV29-1 to TRBJ2-3, with D perhaps matching TRBD2 (6 bases). The CDR3 spells CSVPGSPDTQYF. Here the CDR3 DNA reads TGCAGCGTTCCCGGGAGCCCAGATACGCAGTATTTT.